The next 3 T cell receptor beta chains were all read from a single sample in a study of cytomegalovirus exposure and HLA in healthy donors. Amplification used 60 Vbeta primers and 13 Jbeta primers. Assay used: immunoSEQ multiplex PCR; TCRdb lists only in-frame clones, some missing. Its listing shows about 200,000 clones. The sequenced material came from PBMCs. These receptors were obtained from a girl aged 2 to 9 in good health and CMV-seropositive.

The CDR3 nucleotides are TGTGCCAGTACACGGGGTCTTCTCGGGAGTCATGAGCAGTTCTTC. This translates into CASTRGLLGSHEQFF. The chain carries TRBV11-2 and TRBJ2-1; TRBD2 might be the D (6 bases). Trimming removed 9 bases from V and 8 bases from J, with 23 bases in between. This CDR3 has 15 amino acids. The V gene's germline CDR1 is SGHAT and CDR2 FQNNGV.

This chain links TRBV7-3 with TRBJ2-3, with 10 positions matching TRBD2. The J segment lost 6 bases and the V segment lost 6 bases, leaving 6 bases of the junction unmatched. The germline CDR1 and CDR2 sequences are SGHTA and FQGTGA. This CDR3 contains 14 residues. The CDR3 DNA follows: TGTGCCAGCAGGTTAGCGGGAGGAGCCGATACGCAGTATTTT. Translating it yields CASRLAGGADTQYF.

This chain uses TRBV7-9 with TRBJ2-7; tentatively, D is TRBD2 (7 bases). The length of the CDR3 is 15 residues. Germline CDR1 is SEHNR and CDR2 is FQNEAQ (reference sequence). V was shortened by 0 bases and J by 0 bases, with 9 bases between the two germline ends. In DNA, the CDR3 is TGTGCCAGCAGCTTAGCGGGGGGGGCCTCCTACGAGCAGTACTTC. The encoded protein is CASSLAGGASYEQYF.